This T cell receptor (beta chain) was sequenced during a study of T cell responses to AZD1222 COVID-19 vaccine. This clone was counted once. Its antigen is unidentified. General study points: Unmutated variant regions are reportedly targeted by nearly half of spike-specific TCRs. Spike as a whole was targeted by vaccine-associated CD4 TCRs, dominant at 160-218 and 743-854. Of the AZD1222 recipients, only 5 or 6 were seropositive at baseline. Repertoires were collected only later (after the peak T cell response had occurred).

The CDR3 is 13 amino acids. Germline V CDR1 and CDR2: SEHNR, FQNEAQ (reference sequence). Trimming cost V 6 bases and J 14 bases, with 17 bases left between them. The table came from immunoSEQ multiplex PCR; TCRdb's copy has only in-frame clones and leaves some out. This table has approximately 100,000 clones, 80% to 95% appearing once. Sequencing was performed on peripheral blood, taken on day 0 of AZD1222 vaccination. The source is an adult in good health. The J gene is TRBJ1-6, the V gene TRBV7-9, with D uncertain. The CDR3 DNA follows: TGTGCCAGCAGACCGGACGGCCGGTCGACCCTCCACTTT. This translates into CASRPDGRSTLHF.